This T cell receptor beta chain was retrieved from a study of human T cells and chemical hapten exposure. Background on the study: DPC (0.01%) was patch tested on the upper back and read at 6 days. Whole-study results and caveats: Unchanged with DPC sensitization were TCRs above 1 in 1000 frequency.

Time point in this sample: patch test 2, 6 weeks after DPC sensitization. As to treatment: therapeutic diphenylcyclopropenone sensitization with weekly scalp DPC. Investigators collected blood before applying each patch test. Non-pregnant alopecia patients aged 18 to 70, suitable for DPC therapy. Using its own MiXCR run on the RACE reads, TCRdb lists one record per CDR3 protein. This sample yields some 70,000 distinct CDR3 sequences, of which about a tenth are seen a single time; around 6.8% belongs to the top ten. V dropped 11 bases and J dropped 7; count of bases not matched to a gene: 6. CDR1 is MNHNY, CDR2 SVGAGI, per germline (reference sequence). The CDR3 runs to 12 residues. The table lists this clonotype with many counts. Its antigen remains unidentified.

This sample comprised whole blood, obtained in connection with sensitization to the hapten diphenylcyclopropenone (DPC). This TCR was recovered from a woman between 50 and 59 years old with alopecia areata. Some clones in this sample may be carry-over from other donors' samples. J is TRBJ2-2 and V is TRBV6-6, with 8 bases matching TRBD2. In DNA form, the CDR3 reads TGTGCCGGGCGGGAGGAGCTCGGGGAGCTGTTTTTT. This gives the protein CAGREELGELFF.